This is a list of T cell receptor beta chains from one sample in a study of blood T cells in healthy people across ages. In TCRdb, the 5' RACE reads were re-called with MiXCR into one record per CDR3 protein. The sample lists 780,000 or so distinct CDR3 sequences; just over 55% were seen once. The sequencing sample was made of blood. These receptors all come from a man between 40 and 49 years old in good health. Both conserved end residues are part of each CDR3. A D gene is named only where the DNA matches it firmly. Expanded clones get a size class; other rows say once, few or many, or leave the size out.

clone size,J gene,V gene,D gene,CDR3 protein,CDR3 DNA
-,TRBJ2-7,TRBV5-1,-,CASSLEAGGGREQYF,TGCGCCAGCAGCTTGGAGGCAGGGGGAGGCCGGGAGCAGTACTTC
-,TRBJ2-3,TRBV20-1,TRBD2,CSASGRGGPSSTDTQYF,TGCAGTGCTAGCGGTCGGGGGGGGCCTTCTAGCACAGATACGCAGTATTTT
-,TRBJ2-7,TRBV20-1,-,CSADRGQYEQYF,TGCAGTGCTGACCGAGGACAGTACGAGCAGTACTTC
-,TRBJ2-5,TRBV11-2,-,CASSLDQSIGKGGETQYF,TGTGCCAGCAGCTTAGATCAAAGTATCGGGAAAGGGGGAGAGACCCAGTACTTC
-,TRBJ1-6,TRBV21-1,-,CASSKTQGDNSPLHF,TGTGCCAGCAGCAAGACGCAGGGGGATAATTCACCCCTCCACTTT
few,TRBJ1-4,TRBV24-1,-,CATSTRRGGHEKLFF,TGTGCCACCAGTACCCGGCGAGGGGGGCATGAAAAACTGTTTTTT
-,TRBJ1-2,TRBV9,-,CASSVASTGGSYGNTF,TGTGCCAGCAGCGTAGCCTCCACCGGGGGATCCTATGGCAACACCTTC
-,TRBJ2-5,TRBV6-6,-,CASSNNEQYF,TGTGCCAGCAGTAACAATGAGCAGTACTTC
-,TRBJ2-7,TRBV3-1,-,CASSQARDSAVGGGGYEQYF,TGTGCCAGCAGCCAAGCTAGGGACAGTGCTGTCGGGGGGGGCGGCTACGAGCAGTACTTC
-,TRBJ2-4,TRBV12-3/TRBV12-4,TRBD2,CASRNSGGLSKKQYF,TGTGCCAGCAGGAATAGCGGGGGGCTGAGCAAGAAGCAGTACTTC
-,TRBJ2-5,TRBV7-2,TRBD2,CASSFTSGGAWETQYF,TGTGCCAGCAGCTTCACTAGCGGGGGGGCCTGGGAGACCCAGTACTTC
few,TRBJ2-4,TRBV7-8,-,CASSQGRALAKNIQYF,TGTGCCAGCAGCCAAGGCAGGGCTTTAGCCAAAAACATTCAGTACTTC
-,TRBJ2-3,TRBV11-1,-,CASSTGPLNTQYF,TGTGCCAGCAGCACGGGACCACTCAATACGCAGTATTTT
-,TRBJ1-5,TRBV7-2,-,CASSLGNGNQPQHF,TGTGCCAGCAGCTTAGGTAATGGGAATCAGCCCCAGCATTTT
few,TRBJ1-2,TRBV20-1,-,CSARERGGIYGYTF,TGCAGTGCTAGAGAGAGGGGGGGTATCTATGGCTACACCTTC
once,TRBJ2-2,TRBV29-1,TRBD2,CSVAALAGGTNTGELFF,TGCAGCGTTGCTGCGCTAGCGGGGGGGACGAACACCGGGGAGCTGTTTTTT
few,TRBJ1-2,TRBV30,-,CAWGDDIYGYTF,TGTGCCTGGGGCGATGACATCTATGGCTACACCTTC
-,TRBJ2-6,TRBV10-3,-,CAISGGHGLSGANVLTF,TGTGCCATCTCCGGTGGACATGGGCTCTCTGGGGCCAACGTCCTGACTTTC
few,TRBJ2-5,TRBV10-3,-,CAISPGQQETQYF,TGTGCCATCAGCCCCGGACAGCAAGAGACCCAGTACTTC
-,TRBJ2-7,TRBV27,TRBD2,CASSLFTTSGRVYEQYF,TGTGCCAGCAGTTTATTCACGACTAGCGGGAGGGTCTACGAGCAGTACTTC
-,TRBJ2-7,TRBV10-3,TRBD1,CAIGERTGVFYEQYF,TGTGCCATCGGTGAGCGAACAGGGGTTTTCTACGAGCAGTACTTC
-,TRBJ2-1,TRBV5-8,-,CASSLPRTYMNEQFF,TGTGCCAGCAGCTTGCCCCGGACGTATATGAATGAGCAGTTCTTC
-,TRBJ2-2,TRBV7-2,-,CASSPKLLTGELFF,TGTGCCAGCAGCCCAAAGCTCTTAACCGGGGAGCTGTTTTTT
once,TRBJ2-7,TRBV5-1,-,CASSLWVGDRIYEQYF,TGCGCCAGCAGCTTGTGGGTGGGGGACCGAATCTACGAGCAGTACTTC
few,TRBJ2-4,TRBV28,TRBD2,CASRNRLGWGGNIQYF,TGTGCCAGCAGAAATCGACTCGGCTGGGGGGGAAACATTCAGTACTTC
-,TRBJ2-5,TRBV5-1,-,CASSLAPSPRTFQETQYF,TGCGCCAGCAGCTTGGCCCCTTCGCCGAGGACCTTCCAAGAGACCCAGTACTTC
few,TRBJ2-7,TRBV20-1,-,CSAGQSYEQYF,TGCAGTGCTGGACAGTCCTACGAGCAGTACTTC
-,TRBJ2-7,TRBV28,TRBD1,CASRKDRGWDEQYF,TGTGCCAGCAGAAAGGACAGGGGTTGGGACGAGCAGTACTTC
few,TRBJ2-7,TRBV5-5,-,CASSLDGWQGPYEQYF,TGTGCCAGCAGCTTGGACGGCTGGCAGGGACCCTACGAGCAGTACTTC
few,TRBJ2-3,TRBV4-3,-,CASSQEGYRGTDTQYF,TGCGCCAGCAGCCAAGAGGGTTACAGAGGCACAGATACGCAGTATTTT
few,TRBJ2-5,TRBV29-1,TRBD1,CSVDRDRGRETQYF,TGCAGCGTTGACCGGGACAGGGGGAGAGAGACCCAGTACTTC
-,TRBJ2-5,TRBV7-2,-,CASSLEGWTFSNTYNEQYF,TGTGCCAGCAGCTTAGAAGGCTGGACTTTCTCCAATACGTACAATGAGCAGTACTTC
-,TRBJ2-3,TRBV6-6,TRBD2,CATTGGAGTDTQYF,TGTGCCACCACGGGGGGAGCGGGCACAGATACGCAGTATTTT
few,TRBJ2-4,TRBV12-3/TRBV12-4,-,CASSFVGNIQYF,TGTGCCAGCAGTTTCGTGGGTAACATTCAGTACTTC
few,TRBJ2-1,TRBV3-1,-,CASSAPPSYNEQFF,TGTGCCAGCAGCGCGCCCCCGAGCTACAATGAGCAGTTCTTC
-,TRBJ2-5,TRBV25-1,-,CASSMLTGNQETQYF,TGTGCCAGCAGTATGCTGACAGGCAACCAAGAGACCCAGTACTTC
-,TRBJ2-7,TRBV12-3/TRBV12-4,-,CASSLLLRPYEQYF,TGTGCCAGCAGTTTACTGTTGCGGCCCTACGAGCAGTACTTC
-,TRBJ2-1,TRBV9,-,CASSDTGNSYNEQFF,TGTGCCAGCAGCGATACAGGGAACTCCTACAATGAGCAGTTCTTC
few,TRBJ2-7,TRBV12-3/TRBV12-4,TRBD2,CASKLAGGAYEQYF,TGTGCCAGCAAACTAGCGGGAGGTGCCTACGAGCAGTACTTC
few,TRBJ2-2,TRBV20-1,TRBD2,CSAKTGGVQTGELFF,TGCAGTGCTAAAACGGGGGGGGTCCAGACCGGGGAGCTGTTTTTT
-,TRBJ2-1,TRBV7-2,TRBD2,CASSLERLAGFYNEQFF,TGTGCCAGCAGCTTAGAGCGGCTAGCGGGTTTTTACAATGAGCAGTTCTTC
-,TRBJ2-7,TRBV12-3/TRBV12-4,-,CASSFSGHTISEQYF,TGTGCCAGCAGTTTTTCGGGACACACGATCAGTGAGCAGTACTTC
-,TRBJ2-5,TRBV5-1,TRBD2,CASSLAVLAGQQETQYF,TGCGCCAGCAGCTTGGCCGTACTAGCGGGACAACAAGAGACCCAGTACTTC
-,TRBJ2-3,TRBV10-3,-,CAISAGEADTQYF,TGTGCCATCAGCGCAGGGGAGGCAGATACGCAGTATTTT
few,TRBJ2-5,TRBV12-3/TRBV12-4,-,CASSLAAETQYF,TGTGCCAGCAGTTTAGCGGCAGAGACCCAGTACTTC
-,TRBJ1-1,TRBV9,-,CASSVGWGGNTEAFF,TGTGCCAGCAGCGTAGGATGGGGTGGGAACACTGAAGCTTTCTTT
-,TRBJ2-3,TRBV6-1,TRBD2,CASSATSGGLTDTQYF,TGTGCCAGCAGTGCGACTAGCGGGGGTCTCACAGATACGCAGTATTTT
few,TRBJ1-1,TRBV5-1,TRBD1,CASSELGQGNTEAFF,TGCGCCAGCAGCGAATTGGGACAGGGGAACACTGAAGCTTTCTTT
-,TRBJ1-2,TRBV12-3/TRBV12-4,TRBD1,CASSLGRQGQGGYTF,TGTGCCAGCAGTCTAGGCCGACAGGGACAGGGTGGCTACACCTTC
-,TRBJ2-2,TRBV7-3,TRBD2,CASTALAGTGELFF,TGTGCCAGCACCGCACTAGCGGGGACCGGGGAGCTGTTTTTT
-,TRBJ2-7,TRBV7-2,-,CASSRQLHSSYEQYF,TGTGCCAGCAGTCGTCAATTACATAGCTCCTACGAGCAGTACTTC
few,TRBJ2-7,TRBV28,-,CASRRRTFLGVSYEQYF,TGTGCCAGCAGAAGACGAACTTTTTTGGGGGTTTCCTACGAGCAGTACTTC